This paragraph reports one T cell receptor beta chain. This CDR3 comprises 13 residues. Trimming shortened V by 3 bases and J by 3 bases, and 9 bases separated the two germline ends. CDR1 KGHSH and CDR2 LQKENI come from the germline V gene. Only in-frame clones appear in the TCRdb table, and some are missing; sequencing was by immunoSEQ multiplex PCR. This table holds tens of thousands of clones, around 83% found once. This sample is part of a study of OX40 agonist ivuxolimab in advanced cancers. J is TRBJ2-7 and V is TRBV18, with a weak D call TRBD1 (6 bases). This clonotype was sampled from an adult with an advanced solid tumor such as melanoma, head and neck, liver or kidney cancer. The sequencing here drew on CD4+ or CD8+ T cells sorted from blood, taken in a trial of the OX40 agonist ivuxolimab. DNA for the CDR3: TGTGCCAGCTCACCGGGACAAAACTACGAGCAGTACTTC. Translation gives CASSPGQNYEQYF.